Given below is one T cell receptor beta chain in context. Its antigen is unknown. Base qualities are not recorded, but no much larger clone differs from it by a single base. This entry comes from a study of identical twins listed by TCRdb under 2016. Context from the whole study: To test whether fetal clonotypes persist, the study used deep sequencing on TCR alpha and beta repertoires from monozygotic twins, unrelated adults of various ages, and cord blood. Replicate twin experiments were performed at different times using different library preparation protocols to rule out contamination. Beyond this particular receptor, the publication reports: A weaker excess of twin sharing was found in beta out-of-frame sequences because the signal-to-noise ratio was lowered by fewer shared sequences. Because the same donors could not be followed over many years, the conclusions relied on cross-sectional statistical analysis. Out-of-frame TCR alpha sharing in monozygotic twins was systematically underestimated by recombination models, whereas sharing between unrelated individuals was in agreement with the recombination models. Invariant T cells such as MAIT and iNKT could partly confound zero-insertion analyses, although diverse VJ usage argued against such confounding for most clonotypes. Abundant cord blood beta clonotypes had fewer insertions, young adult naive repertoires showed a similar but weaker trend, and memory repertoires showed no such trend. Compared with coincidental sharing between unrelated individuals, an excess of low generation-probability sequences was observed among out-of-frame TCR alpha sequences shared between twins.

The CDR1 and CDR2 encoded by the germline V gene are SGHRS and YFSETQ. The CDR3, cysteine through phenylalanine, is 12 amino acids long. Just the 36-base CDR3 DNA is kept, in frame starting at base 1. V drops 5 bases and J drops 6 bases, leaving 9 bases in between. Every donor in the study was a healthy Caucasian. The twin cohort consisted of three pairs of female monozygotic twins, all aged roughly 18 to 29 years. Peripheral blood mononuclear cells were used as the source from which RNA for TCR libraries was isolated. Receptor libraries were prepared by 5' RACE. TCRdb shows the sequencer as Illumina HiSeq 2000. A universal primer binding site was introduced by template switching, and a unique molecular identifier was present in the final cDNA, enabling accurate counting of TCR cDNA molecules. First-strand cDNA for TCR alpha and beta chains was synthesized from specific primers in the conserved constant-segment region. To control for contamination, each cDNA library was double barcoded with a SMART-Mk sample barcode plus Illumina barcodes. TruSeq adapter sequences and Illumina sample barcodes were added in two successive PCR steps. TCR alpha and beta cDNA libraries were sequenced on the Illumina HiSeq platform with custom primers. In the original analysis: Unique molecular identifiers were extracted from raw reads with MiGEC, and CDR3 positions were determined with MiXCR. Recombination models were inferred per individual with the repgenHMM and IGoR tools using an EM algorithm. The tcR package in R was used for shared clonotype analysis, with sharing normalized by the product of cloneset sizes. Out-of-frame nonproductive sequences were analyzed to study raw recombination free of thymic and clonal selection effects. TCRdb trimmed the raw reads at Q25, called clones with MiXCR and kept productive beta chains. Records with the same CDR3 protein are collapsed into one entry carrying the most frequent genes and DNA. The authors' filters were not applied to this entry. For this sample there are roughly 720,000 distinct CDR3 sequences; 18% appear just once. The ten largest clones capture around 12% of the sample.

These data were also filed under a second study, of T cells expressing NK-cell markers. Per the second study: TCR beta-chain repertoires were profiled in sorted CD3+CD56+NKG2C+, CD3+CD56+NKG2C- and CD3+CD56-NKG2C+ T-cell subsets from about 8 donors. Seven of the eight sequenced donors were HCMV-seropositive and one was HCMV-seronegative. To restrict sorting to alphabetaTCR-expressing T cells, an anti-gammadeltaTCR antibody was added in several experiments. In six donors, the dominant CD3+CD56+NKG2C+ clonotypes were found to rank among the top 10 CD8+ clonotypes and to make up about 1.0-7.5% of CD8+ T cells. Those dominant clonotypes were again the most abundant among CD3+CD56-NKG2C+ cells in a few donors, at roughly 25-60.1%. Whether the expanded NKG2C-expressing T cell clones were specific for HCMV antigens remained unclear. The eight sequenced donors were randomly selected healthy volunteers, three men and five women. HCMV serostatus was determined by detecting HCMV-specific IgG in serum with a commercial ELISA kit. For about 6 donors, bulk peripheral blood T-cell repertoires were additionally sequenced from unsorted PBMC. MIGEC was used to demultiplex reads and group reads by UMI, and MiTCR was used to assemble and quantify clonotypes. Only TCR cDNA sequences supported by at least two reads were kept to exclude erroneous sequences. Downstream repertoire analysis used the tcR package, and clonotypes were matched across fractions by CDR3 nucleotide sequence plus V segment. VDJmatch was used to annotate antigen specificity against VDJdb, with one amino acid substitution in CDR3 permitted.

Sequenced sample: PBMCs. The sequence is built from TRBV5-1 and TRBJ2-1; TRBD2 is perhaps the D gene, given 6 matching bases. The TCR sequence derives from a young woman in good health. For the CDR3, the sequence is CASRSGVNEQFF. The base sequence is TGCGCCAGCAGGTCGGGGGTCAATGAGCAGTTCTTC.